The T cell receptor beta chain described here comes from a study of molecular identifiers for immune sequencing clone quantification. The ends were cut back, 5 bases at V and 5 bases at J, with 10 bases in the middle. CDR3 length: 12 amino acids. The germline gives CDR1 PRHDT, CDR2 FYEKMQ (reference sequence). Overall study findings and caveats: Effector cells had over 97% of their molecules in clones above 20 RNA copies, while naive cells had under 1%.

This clonotype has a handful of counts. The antigen is unknown. Via MiXCR, TCRdb re-called the PCR reads, giving one row per CDR3 protein. The top ten clones hold 0.85% of a sample with about 640,000 distinct CDR3 sequences, just under 20% of them seen once. The TCR was taken from a human donor in good health. Some libraries in this study had Jurkat cell RNA spiked in. Sequenced material: naive CD8+ T cells from blood, with Jurkat cell RNA spiked in. Specified subset: FACS-sorted CD8+CD4-CCR7+CD45RA+ naive T cells. The chain combines TRBV13 with TRBJ2-7; perhaps TRBD2 as D (6 bases). The CDR3 nucleotides are TGTGCCAGCAGCGCGGAGGGAAACGAGCAGTACTTC. This translates into CASSAEGNEQYF.